The rows below give T cell receptor beta chains drawn from one sample of a study of read filtering for tumor transcriptome and immune sequencing. TCRdb called the reads again in MiXCR, with one record for every CDR3 protein. The sample holds about 46,000 distinct CDR3 sequences, about a fifth seen once. Sequenced: a population of CD138-negative cells sorted from bone marrow. The receptors come from a donor over 35 with multiple myeloma. CDR3s include the opening cysteine and the closing phenylalanine or tryptophan.

j_call | v_call | cdr3_aa
TRBJ2-2 | TRBV21-1 | CASSQGTARTGELFF
TRBJ2-1 | TRBV6-5 | CASSKSIAGENEQFF
TRBJ2-7 | TRBV7-9 | CASSLAGKGEQYF
TRBJ2-7 | TRBV20-1 | CSASPGHPPGLDYEQYF
TRBJ2-1 | TRBV14 | CASSQVPGAGNEQFF
TRBJ1-5 | TRBV20-1 | CSASGWRNQPQHF
TRBJ1-1 | TRBV2 | CASSDEPGQGSGNTEAFF
TRBJ2-1 | TRBV2 | CATSGTSGHNEQFF
TRBJ1-1 | TRBV5-4 | CASSPQGVNTEAFF
TRBJ2-7 | TRBV4-1 | CASSQEGRPHEQYF